A single sample gave rise to the 21 T cell receptor beta chains below, sequenced in a study of T cell responses to AZD1222 COVID-19 vaccine. TCRdb's table, derived via immunoSEQ multiplex PCR, lists solely in-frame clones and lacks some. The table records 100,000 to 150,000 clones, roughly nine tenths of them present only once. The material was peripheral blood, obtained on day 0 of AZD1222 vaccination. These receptors came from an adult in good health.

The chain combines TRBV30 with TRBJ1-6, with 7 bases lining up with TRBD1. Germline V lookup: CDR1 GTSNPN, CDR2 SVGIG (reference sequence). The J segment lost 9 bases and the V segment lost 2 bases, leaving 7 bases of the junction unmatched. The CDR3 covers 14 residues. The CDR3, as DNA: TGTGCCTGGAGTTCGACAGGGTTGGGTTCACCCCTCCACTTT. Its protein is CAWSSTGLGSPLHF.

The V and J genes are TRBV27 and TRBJ1-2; D remains ambiguous. Germline V lookup: CDR1 MNHEY, CDR2 SMNVEV (reference sequence). The CDR3 is 13 amino acids. Trimming removed 3 bases from V and 0 bases from J, with 5 bases in between. The CDR3 here is CASSFDTNYGYTF. The DNA of the CDR3 is TGTGCCAGCAGTTTTGACACTAACTATGGCTACACCTTC.

This clone is a singleton in its sample. The chain combines TRBV9 with TRBJ1-2; D is undetermined. Germline assignment: CDR1 SGDLS and CDR2 YYNGEE. Trimming pared 6 bases from V and 8 bases from J, leaving 8 bases between. The CDR3 consists of 10 residues. The CDR3 here is CASTTPGYTF. The CDR3 DNA reads as TGTGCCAGCACCACTCCCGGCTACACCTTC.

On this clone itself: One end of the junction fails to match germline, which may point to a read error. The chain uses TRBV2 and TRBJ2-7, with 10 positions matching TRBD1. The CDR3 contains 15 residues. The germline V gene encodes CDR1 SNHLY and CDR2 FYNNEI. This chain's CDR3 is CASSPWDRGSNEQYF. CDR3 nucleotides: TGTGCCAGCAGTCCGTGGGACAGGGGCTCCAACGAGCAGTACTTC.

V usage is TRBV10-3 and J usage is TRBJ1-2, with unresolved D. V was trimmed by 8 bases and J by 0 bases, leaving 13 bases between them. Germline V lookup: CDR1 ENHRY, CDR2 SYGVKD. This CDR3 contains 14 residues. The CDR3 sequence: CAIANSNSNYGYTF. The CDR3 DNA follows: TGTGCCATCGCCAACTCCAATTCTAACTATGGCTACACCTTC.

V gene TRBV4-3 combines with J gene TRBJ1-1, with D perhaps TRBD1 (5 bases). The CDR3 consists of 15 residues. Trimming shortened V by 2 bases and J by 5 bases, and 15 bases separated the two germline ends. Per the germline V gene, CDR1 is LGHNA and CDR2 is YSLEER. In DNA form, the CDR3 reads TGCGCCAGCAGCCAAATGGAGGGGCTGAGGACTGAAGCTTTCTTT. It codes for CASSQMEGLRTEAFF.

This clone was seen more than once but under ten times. As DNA, the CDR3 is TGTGCCAGCAGCCAAGATATTACCGGGACAGATACCTGGTTCACTGAAGCTTTCTTT. Translated, it gives CASSQDITGTDTWFTEAFF. The chain uses TRBV4-2 and TRBJ1-1; 7 nucleotides match TRBD1. The CDR3 consists of 19 residues. CDR1 and CDR2 (germline): LGHNA, YNFKEQ. V was pared by 0 bases and J by 4 bases, with 17 bases of the junction left unmatched.

This clone appeared once. The rearrangement uses TRBV14 and TRBJ2-2, with D maybe TRBD2 (6 bases). This CDR3 spans 14 amino acids. V was clipped by 7 bases and J by 2 bases, with 11 bases between them. Per the germline V gene, CDR1 is SGHDN and CDR2 is FVKESK. For the CDR3, the DNA is TGTGCCAGCACCCCCGGGAGTAACACCGGGGAGCTGTTTTTT. Protein product: CASTPGSNTGELFF.

The chain uses TRBV7-2 and TRBJ2-1; 8 bases align to TRBD1. This CDR3 region has 14 residues. Unmatched junction bases numbered 5, after V lost 4 bases and J lost 6 bases. Germline V gives CDR1 SGHTA, CDR2 FQGNSA. DNA for the CDR3: TGTGCCAGCAGCTATGGACAGGGCGGCAATGAGCAGTTCTTC. Amino acid sequence: CASSYGQGGNEQFF.

V gene TRBV4-2 combines with J gene TRBJ2-2; D gene ambiguous. V was trimmed by 1 base and J by 9 bases, leaving 9 bases between them. Germline CDR1 reads LGHNA; CDR2 reads YNFKEQ. The CDR3 loop spans 13 amino acids. CDR3 sequence: CASSQASSWELFF. The CDR3 coding sequence is TGTGCCAGCAGCCAAGCTAGTAGCTGGGAGCTGTTTTTT.

V is TRBV15 and J is TRBJ1-1; no clear D. This CDR3 has 17 amino acids. V was pared by 1 base and J by 1 base, with 16 bases between. CDR1 LNHNV and CDR2 YYDKDF come from the germline V gene (reference sequence). The chain's CDR3 is CATSRVEGRTPNTEAFF. The CDR3 DNA sequence: TGTGCCACCAGCAGAGTGGAGGGAAGGACCCCGAACACTGAAGCTTTCTTT. The entire variable domain, with the rest obtained from reference TRBV15 and TRBJ1-1, is as follows: DAMVIQNPRYQVTQFGKPVTLSCSQTLNHNVMYWYQQKSSQAPKLLFHYYDKDFNNEADTPDNFQSRRPNTSFCFLDIRSPGLGDTAMYLCATSRVEGRTPNTEAFFGQGTRLTVV.

The rearrangement uses TRBV5-4 and TRBJ2-1; D unresolved. Trimming left V 4 bases short and J 2 bases short, with 7 bases between. Germline V gene sequence: CDR1 SGHNT, CDR2 YYREEE (reference sequence). The CDR3 covers 13 residues. CDR3 loop: CASSLRAYNEQFF. CDR3 bases: TGTGCCAGCAGCCTAAGGGCCTACAATGAGCAGTTCTTC.

The gene calls are TRBV14 and TRBJ2-7; 7 nucleotides agree with TRBD1. This CDR3 comprises 13 residues. V dropped 7 bases and J dropped 3; count of bases not matched to a gene: 6. Germline V lookup: CDR1 SGHDN, CDR2 FVKESK. CDR3: CASTPTGIYEQYF. CDR3 nucleotides: TGTGCCAGCACCCCGACAGGGATCTACGAGCAGTACTTC.

The chain couples TRBV5-1 to TRBJ1-3; no clear D. The V end lost 0 bases, the J end lost 4 bases, and 11 bases lay between the germline ends. The CDR3 consists of 15 residues. Per the germline V gene, CDR1 is SGHRS and CDR2 is YFSETQ. The CDR3 reads CASSLDPRGGNTIYF. In DNA, the CDR3 is TGCGCCAGCAGCTTGGACCCCAGAGGAGGAAACACCATATATTTT.

The CDR3 region has the DNA TGTGCCAGTAGTATAGGCTCCCTCCGCGCCACAGATACGCAGTATTTT. Its protein is CASSIGSLRATDTQYF. J is TRBJ2-3 and V is TRBV19; D not resolved. Germline CDR1 and CDR2: LNHDA and SQIVND (reference sequence). The length of the CDR3 is 16 residues. V was clipped by 1 base and J by 2 bases, with 13 bases between them.

V is TRBV7-6 and J is TRBJ1-5, with D hard to call. CDR3 length equals 15 residues. Germline values: CDR1 SGHVS, CDR2 FNYEAQ. V was trimmed by 5 bases and J by 6 bases, leaving 17 bases between them. Here the CDR3 reads CASSREALVGQPQHF. CDR3 nucleotides: TGTGCCAGCAGCCGAGAGGCTCTTGTCGGTCAGCCCCAGCATTTT.

The chain uses TRBV6-2 or TRBV6-3 and TRBJ1-4, with 7 bases identical to TRBD1. This CDR3 is 15 amino acids long. V gave up 4 bases and J gave up 3 bases; unmatched junction bases: 5. CDR1 is MNHEY, CDR2 SVGEGT, per germline. The CDR3 here is CASSWLDRPNEKLFF. DNA of the CDR3: TGTGCCAGCAGTTGGTTGGACAGGCCTAATGAAAAACTGTTTTTT.

The chain combines TRBV23-1 with TRBJ2-7; possibly TRBD2 for D (5 bases). TRBV23-1 is an ORF for which the function is uncertain. V gave up 0 bases and J gave up 5 bases, with 17 bases separating them. This CDR3 has 16 residues. The CDR3 spells CASSQSSGNQDHEQYF. CDR3 DNA sequence: TGCGCCAGCAGTCAATCTTCCGGGAATCAGGACCACGAGCAGTACTTC.

V usage is TRBV13 and J usage is TRBJ1-2, with D possibly being TRBD1 (6 bases). There are 17 residues in the CDR3. The V and J ends lost 5 bases and 3 bases respectively, with 22 bases between them. Germline CDR1 PRHDT, CDR2 FYEKMQ (reference sequence). The CDR3 protein is CASSPHPTAKGDYGYTF. As DNA, the CDR3 is TGTGCCAGCAGCCCGCATCCGACAGCGAAGGGGGACTATGGCTACACCTTC.

This sequence joins TRBV7-9 and TRBJ1-4; D is undetermined. This CDR3 has 14 amino acids. CDR1 and CDR2 from the germline V gene are SEHNR and FQNEAQ (reference sequence). V was shortened by 1 base and J by 5 bases, with 8 bases between the two germline ends. The CDR3 loop reads CASSLGSWNEKLFF. CDR3 in DNA: TGTGCCAGCAGCTTAGGGTCCTGGAATGAAAAACTGTTTTTT. Together with reference TRBV7-9 and TRBJ1-4, the CDR3 gives the full variable domain: DTGVSQNPRHKITKRGQNVTFRCDPISEHNRLYWYRQTLGQGPEFLTYFQNEAQLEKSRLLSDRFSAERPKGSFSTLEIQRTEQGDSAMYLCASSLGSWNEKLFFGSGTQLSVL.

The CDR3 loop is CASSLFSATSSYNEQFF. The CDR3, as DNA: TGTGCCAGCAGTTTATTCTCGGCCACAAGCTCCTACAATGAGCAGTTCTTC. This sequence joins TRBV27 and TRBJ2-1; D ambiguous. This CDR3 region has 17 residues. V was cut by 1 base and J by 0 bases, with 13 bases left in between. CDR1 MNHEY and CDR2 SMNVEV come from the germline V gene (reference sequence).